This section outlines one T cell receptor beta chain sequence together with its context. Its specificity is unknown. This sample was taken from a study of cytomegalovirus exposure and HLA in healthy donors. Study-wide points: Most TCR sequences proved rare, with some public TCRs found in many donors. Common viral pathogens (according to a later analysis) appeared linked to several of the most significant clusters. The likely explanation for a cluster of highly shared sequence variants was sequencing artifact.

Use of 60 Vbeta and 13 Jbeta primers characterized the PCR. Only in-frame clones appear in the TCRdb table, and some are missing; sequencing was by immunoSEQ multiplex PCR. The sample lists more than 130,000 clones; over 70% were seen once. The CDR3 has 14 residues. Per the germline V gene, CDR1 is SEHNR and CDR2 is FQNEAQ (reference sequence). Deletions cut 5 bases from V and 5 bases from J, with 15 bases between. This receptor was obtained from a man between 40 and 49 years old in good health and CMV-seropositive. The chain carries TRBV7-9 and TRBJ1-1, with TRBD1 as a possible D gene (6 bases). Sequencing was done on a sample of PBMCs. In DNA form, the CDR3 reads TGTGCCAGCAGCCCTGGGCAGGGGTGGACTGAAGCTTTCTTT. It is translated as CASSPGQGWTEAFF. The full variable domain, completed using reference TRBV7-9 and TRBJ1-1, is DTGVSQNPRHKITKRGQNVTFRCDPISEHNRLYWYRQTLGQGPEFLTYFQNEAQLEKSRLLSDRFSAERPKGSFSTLEIQRTEQGDSAMYLCASSPGQGWTEAFFGQGTRLTVV.